Shown below are 27 T cell receptor beta chains from a single sample sequenced in a study of OX40 agonist ivuxolimab in advanced cancers. Produced via immunoSEQ multiplex PCR; TCRdb's table is partial and in-frame only. This table holds fewer than 85,000 clones, 65% to 90% found once. Specimen: CD4+ or CD8+ T cells sorted from blood, collected in a trial of the OX40 agonist ivuxolimab. These receptors all come from an adult with an advanced solid tumor such as melanoma, head and neck, liver or kidney cancer.

This clone was picked up a small number of times. The chain recombines TRBV5-1 with TRBJ1-3; D unclear. The CDR3 loop spans 14 amino acids. Germline V lookup: CDR1 SGHRS, CDR2 YFSETQ. Trimming shortened V by 2 bases and J by 7 bases, and 13 bases separated the two germline ends. CDR3 sequence (DNA): TGCGCCAGCAGCTTATCCTACATCAGCAACACCATATATTTT. Its translation is CASSLSYISNTIYF.

The V call is TRBV18, the J call TRBJ2-5, with TRBD2 matching 7 bases. The CDR3 has 16 residues. J gave up 3 bases and V 0 bases, and 7 bases lay outside the gene matches. Germline CDR1 and CDR2: KGHSH and LQKENI. This CDR3 reads CASSPPNLAGKETQYF. CDR3 DNA sequence: TGTGCCAGCTCACCACCCAACTTAGCGGGTAAAGAGACCCAGTACTTC.

The CDR3 DNA is TGCAGCGTCCGAGGGACCCTGAACACTGAAGCTTTCTTT. Protein: CSVRGTLNTEAFF. The chain uses TRBV29-1 and TRBJ1-1; a weak D match, TRBD1 (5 bases). The CDR3 spans 13 residues. Germline loops: CDR1 SQVTM, CDR2 ANQGSEA. V was trimmed by 6 bases and J by 0 bases, leaving 11 bases between them.

J is TRBJ2-3 and V is TRBV9; TRBD2 matches 7 bases. The CDR3 runs to 14 residues. V trimming: 3 bases; J trimming: 3 bases; junction bases outside the gene matches: 4. Germline assignment: CDR1 SGDLS and CDR2 YYNGEE. The CDR3 DNA reads as TGTGCCAGCAGCGCGACTAGCCGGACAGATACGCAGTATTTT. Encoded protein: CASSATSRTDTQYF.

This clone was seen once. The chain has TRBV12-5 and TRBJ2-5, with 7 nucleotides matching TRBD1. The CDR3 is 15 residues long. The trim removed 1 base at V and 3 bases at J, leaving 5 bases unmatched. Germline V lookup: CDR1 LGHNT, CDR2 FRNRAP. Written as DNA, the CDR3 is TGTGCTAGTGGTTTGGGACAGGGTTTTGAAGAGACCCAGTACTTC. Translating gives CASGLGQGFEETQYF.

The chain is built from TRBV11-2 and TRBJ1-2, with D perhaps TRBD1 (6 bases). Germline V CDR1 and CDR2: SGHAT, FQNNGV. Between the trimmed V and J ends, which lost 1 base and 4 bases, there was a span of 10 bases. The CDR3 runs 14 residues. The CDR3 loop reads CASSLAGGSYGYTF. In DNA, the CDR3 is TGTGCCAGCAGCTTAGCGGGGGGCTCCTATGGCTACACCTTC.

The V and J genes are TRBV5-5 and TRBJ2-7; 7 bases are a match to TRBD1. CDR1 is SGHKS, CDR2 YYEKEE, per germline (reference sequence). J was trimmed by 2 bases and V by 2 bases; bases with no gene match: 7. The CDR3 extends over 15 amino acids. This CDR3 is CASSFTGVGAYEQYF. The CDR3 DNA reads as TGTGCCAGCAGCTTTACAGGGGTGGGTGCCTACGAGCAGTACTTC.

This clone was counted once. This sequence joins TRBV11-1 and TRBJ1-6; D ambiguous. CDR1 is SGHAT and CDR2 is FQDESV in the germline V gene (reference sequence). The CDR3 is made up of 16 amino acids. V shed 5 bases and J shed 4 bases, with 15 bases lying between them. This chain's CDR3 is CASSAGFRGYNSPLHF. The CDR3 region has the DNA TGTGCCAGCAGCGCGGGGTTTCGAGGGTATAATTCACCCCTCCACTTT.

This sequence joins TRBV7-9 and TRBJ2-7; possibly TRBD1 or TRBD2 for D (5 bases each). From germline, CDR1 is SEHNR and CDR2 FQNEAQ (reference sequence). The CDR3 is 15 residues long. V lost 7 bases and J 0 bases, leaving 16 bases between the germline ends. Here the CDR3 DNA reads TGTGCCAGCACCAGGGCCGGGACGCTCTCCTACGAGCAGTACTTC. Encoded protein: CASTRAGTLSYEQYF.

Worth noting for this clone: A junction end diverges from the germline sequence, so it may reflect a read error. The rearrangement uses TRBV5-1 and TRBJ2-5; 8 bases are a match to TRBD1. CDR1 is SGHRS, CDR2 YFSETQ, per germline. This CDR3 region has 16 residues. CDR3 coding DNA: TGCGCCAACAGCCGTTTAGGACAGGGAGGCTCGGAGACCCAGTACTTC. Encoded protein: CANSRLGQGGSETQYF.

The J gene is TRBJ1-2, the V gene TRBV6-5; D may be TRBD1 (5 bases). Germline V gene data show CDR1 as MNHEY and CDR2 as SVGAGI. V lost 6 bases and J lost 3, with 11 bases in between. The CDR3 consists of 13 residues. CDR3 in amino acids: CASRQDGYYGYTF. Written as DNA, the CDR3 is TGTGCCAGCAGACAGGACGGCTACTATGGCTACACCTTC.

The chain employs TRBV7-2 and TRBJ2-1, with D uncertain. Per germline, CDR1 SGHTA and CDR2 FQGNSA. V lost 7 bases to trimming and J lost 2 bases, with 18 bases between them. CDR3 length: 16 amino acids. Here the CDR3 DNA reads TGTGCCAGCACCACCAACACCGGGTTAACCTACAATGAGCAGTTCTTC. Translating gives CASTTNTGLTYNEQFF. The variable domain in full, completed from reference TRBV7-2 and TRBJ2-1, reads GAGVSQSPSNKVTEKGKDVELRCDPISGHTALYWYRQSLGQGLEFLIYFQGNSAPDKSGLPSDRFSAERTGGSVSTLTIQRTQQEDSAVYLCASTTNTGLTYNEQFFGPGTRLTVL.

CDR3 bases: TGTGCCAGTAGTATTCAGGGGACAGGGAGGTTCTTC. Protein sequence: CASSIQGTGRFF. The V gene is TRBV19, the J gene TRBJ2-1; 9 nucleotides match TRBD1. The CDR3 has 12 residues. From germline, CDR1 is LNHDA and CDR2 SQIVND (reference sequence). V lost 3 bases and J lost 15; bases outside the gene matches: 6.

This sequence joins TRBV27 and TRBJ1-2, with D possibly TRBD1 on 6 matching bases. This CDR3 has 14 amino acids. Trimming cost V 1 base and J 3 bases, with 9 bases left between them. Germline V gene lookup returns CDR1 MNHEY and CDR2 SMNVEV (reference sequence). CDR3 sequence reads: CASSLWRGDYGYTF. CDR3 nucleotide sequence: TGTGCCAGCAGTTTATGGAGGGGGGACTATGGCTACACCTTC.

The chain links TRBV7-3 to TRBJ2-3; TRBD2 might be the D (6 bases). Germline values: CDR1 SGHTA, CDR2 FQGTGA. The CDR3 is made up of 14 amino acids. With 8 bases removed from V and 0 bases from J, the gap between germline ends came to 12 bases. DNA of the CDR3: TGTGCCAGCGGGCGGGGCTCTAGCACAGATACGCAGTATTTT. Residues: CASGRGSSTDTQYF.

In its sample, this clone was seen once. Germline is not matched at one junction end, which may reflect a read error. This chain connects TRBV4-1 to TRBJ1-5; 10 bases are shared with TRBD1. The CDR3 contains 18 residues. CDR1 MGHRA and CDR2 YSYEKL come from the germline V gene. In DNA, the CDR3 is TGCGCCAGCAGTCAAGGGCTAATTAAAGACAGGGGGCATCAGCCCCAGCATTTT. This sequence encodes CASSQGLIKDRGHQPQHF.

The V gene is TRBV9, the J gene TRBJ1-2; D remains ambiguous. Trimming pared 0 bases from V and 0 bases from J, leaving 9 bases between. Germline V gene sequence: CDR1 SGDLS, CDR2 YYNGEE. The CDR3 has 15 residues. As DNA, the CDR3 is TGTGCCAGCAGCGTAGAGGAGGAGGCTAACTATGGCTACACCTTC. Its translation: CASSVEEEANYGYTF.

The chain links TRBV5-6 to TRBJ2-7; 11 nucleotides line up with TRBD1. J was trimmed by 5 bases and V by 3 bases; bases with no gene match: 7. Germline-derived CDR1 and CDR2 are SGHDT and YYEEEE. The CDR3 has 15 residues. CDR3 sequence: CASSSLGQGANEQYF. Here the CDR3 DNA reads TGTGCCAGCAGCTCCCTCGGACAGGGGGCAAACGAGCAGTACTTC.

The gene calls are TRBV5-1 and TRBJ1-1; the match to TRBD1 covers 7 bases. Germline assignment: CDR1 SGHRS and CDR2 YFSETQ. Trimming took 0 bases from V and 3 from J; bases not matched to a gene: 8. The CDR3 length is 16 residues. The CDR3 sequence: CASSLATGAGYTEAFF. The DNA of the CDR3 is TGCGCCAGCAGCTTGGCCACAGGGGCCGGTTACACTGAAGCTTTCTTT. The full variable domain, in which reference TRBV5-1 and TRBJ1-1 provide the parts outside the CDR3, is KAGVTQTPRYLIKTRGQQVTLSCSPISGHRSVSWYQQTPGQGLQFLFEYFSETQRNKGNFPGRFSGRQFSNSRSEMNVSTLELGDSALYLCASSLATGAGYTEAFFGQGTRLTVV.

This clone showed up just once. This chain connects TRBV28 to TRBJ2-7; either TRBD1 or TRBD2 may supply D (5 bases each). This CDR3 region has 14 residues. V shed 10 bases and J shed 0 bases, with 16 bases lying between them. Germline CDR1 MDHEN, CDR2 SYDVKM. CDR3 in DNA: TGTGCCATCCGAACCGGGACGAACTCCTACGAGCAGTACTTC. Protein sequence: CAIRTGTNSYEQYF.

The chain recombines TRBV19 with TRBJ2-7, with 10 bases aligning to TRBD1. Germline V gene sequence: CDR1 LNHDA, CDR2 SQIVND (reference sequence). V gave up 5 bases and J gave up 1 base; unmatched junction bases: 8. The CDR3 is 16 amino acids. In DNA form, the CDR3 reads TGTGCCAGTAGTGCTACCGGGACAGGGGTATCCTACGAGCAGTACTTC. Translated, it gives CASSATGTGVSYEQYF. The full variable domain, rest sourced from reference TRBV19 and TRBJ2-7, is DGGITQSPKYLFRKEGQNVTLSCEQNLNHDAMYWYRQDPGQGLRLIYYSQIVNDFQKGDIAEGYSVSREKKESFPLTVTSAQKNPTAFYLCASSATGTGVSYEQYFGPGTRLTVT.

This chain connects TRBV28 to TRBJ2-4; the D call may be TRBD1 or TRBD2 (6 bases each). The CDR3 is made up of 15 amino acids. Germline loops: CDR1 MDHEN, CDR2 SYDVKM. Trimming pared 8 bases from V and 1 base from J, leaving 15 bases between. In nucleotides, the CDR3 is TGTGCCAGCGGGGGGCTAGATAGGGCCAAAAACATTCAGTACTTC. The encoded protein is CASGGLDRAKNIQYF.

The chain links TRBV9 to TRBJ2-3; 8 positions agree with TRBD2. The CDR3 runs to 15 residues. CDR1 and CDR2 from the germline V gene are SGDLS and YYNGEE. Germline trimming cut 0 bases from V and 3 bases from J; bases unmatched to any gene: 3. In DNA, the CDR3 is TGTGCCAGCAGCGTAGCGGGGGGGGTGACAGATACGCAGTATTTT. Encoded protein: CASSVAGGVTDTQYF.

The V and J genes are TRBV12-5 and TRBJ2-3; D gene unclear. With 8 bases removed from V and 4 bases from J, the gap between germline ends came to 7 bases. Looked up from germline, CDR1 is LGHNT and CDR2 is FRNRAP. The CDR3 loop spans 11 amino acids. The CDR3: CASRFSDTQYF. CDR3 DNA: TGTGCTAGTAGGTTCTCAGATACGCAGTATTTT.

This clone was seen a handful of times. The chain recombines TRBV7-9 with TRBJ1-1; 7 nucleotides line up with TRBD1. The V gene end was trimmed by 5 bases and the J gene end by 5 bases; junction bases not matched to a gene: 8. The CDR3 loop spans 14 amino acids. Germline lookup yields CDR1 SEHNR and CDR2 FQNEAQ (reference sequence). CDR3 residues: CASSPSGGETEAFF. CDR3 DNA sequence: TGTGCCAGCAGCCCATCAGGGGGAGAGACTGAAGCTTTCTTT.

This chain links TRBV28 with TRBJ1-6; D not certain. Trimming stripped 6 bases from V and 8 bases from J, with 8 bases between. Per the germline V gene, CDR1 is MDHEN and CDR2 is SYDVKM. CDR3 length equals 12 residues. The CDR3 DNA reads as TGTGCCAGCAGAGTACGGGATTCACCCCTCCACTTT. This codes for CASRVRDSPLHF. Full variable domain (outside the CDR3, taken from reference TRBV28 and TRBJ1-6): DVKVTQSSRYLVKRTGEKVFLECVQDMDHENMFWYRQDPGLGLRLIYFSYDVKMKEKGDIPEGYSVSREKKERFSLILESASTNQTSMYLCASRVRDSPLHFGNGTRLTVT.

This rearrangement joins TRBV29-1 to TRBJ1-1; D unclear. The CDR3 sequence is 13 residues long. From germline, CDR1 is SQVTM and CDR2 ANQGSEA. With 1 base removed from V and 8 bases from J, the gap between germline ends came to 14 bases. The CDR3 DNA is TGCAGCGTTGAAGCATTGTCACGGACGGAAGCTTTCTTT. Its protein is CSVEALSRTEAFF.